This entry lists 3 T cell receptor beta chains sequenced from one sample in a study of T cell responses to AZD1222 COVID-19 vaccine. Profiling relied on immunoSEQ multiplex PCR, and the TCRdb table lists in-frame clones only, not all of them. The sample has 25,000 to 40,000 clones; around 89% are singletons. Sequences were derived from peripheral blood, sampled 28 days after the second AZD1222 dose. All receptors derive from an adult who received the AZD1222 COVID-19 vaccine.

The V and J genes are TRBV5-4 and TRBJ2-1; 9 nucleotides agree with TRBD2. Germline loops: CDR1 SGHNT, CDR2 YYREEE (reference sequence). After removal of 0 bases from V and 0 bases from J, the junction contained 10 bases not matched to a gene. This CDR3 contains 19 residues. For the CDR3, the DNA is TGTGCCAGCAGCTTGGGCACCGTAGCTAGCGGGGCCTCCTACAATGAGCAGTTCTTC. Translated: CASSLGTVASGASYNEQFF.

The chain employs TRBV5-6 and TRBJ2-2, with D tentatively TRBD1 (6 bases). Trimming cost V 4 bases and J 1 base, with 17 bases left between them. This CDR3 comprises 17 residues. The germline V gene has CDR1 SGHDT and CDR2 YYEEEE. CDR3 nucleotides: TGTGCCAGCAGCCCCGAAGTTCGCAGGGGGAACACCGGGGAGCTGTTTTTT. As protein: CASSPEVRRGNTGELFF.

This chain uses TRBV2 with TRBJ2-5; tentative D call: TRBD2 (6 bases). Trimming shortened V by 4 bases and J by 7 bases, and 7 bases separated the two germline ends. Germline V CDR1 and CDR2: SNHLY, FYNNEI. The CDR3 is made up of 11 amino acids. CDR3 loop: CASSGLGTQYF. The CDR3, as DNA: TGTGCCAGCAGTGGACTAGGGACCCAGTACTTC.